The rows below give T cell receptor beta chains drawn from one sample of a study of patients and donors after allogeneic stem cell transplantation. MiXCR, run by TCRdb on the RT-PCR reads, gives a single entry per CDR3 protein. This table holds 70,000 to 100,000 distinct CDR3 sequences, less than 5% found once. Sequencing was done on a sample of blood, either unsorted or a sorted T cell fraction (not recorded which). These TCRs come from a human donor who was either an allogeneic HSCT recipient or a stem cell or donor lymphocyte infusion donor (not recorded which). It is not recorded whose cells these are; they may come from a transplant donor. The CDR3 runs from the conserved cysteine through the conserved F or W. D genes are given only for firm matches. Clone size is given for some rows only: seen once, a few or many times, or a class if the clone is expanded.

J	size	D	V	CDR3	DNA
TRBJ2-3	many	TRBD2	TRBV20-1	CSARGTSFGTDTQYF	TGCAGTGCTAGGGGGACTAGCTTTGGCACAGATACGCAGTATTTT
TRBJ1-1	many	TRBD1	TRBV10-3	CAISASGGQSNTEAFF	TGTGCCATCAGTGCGAGCGGGGGACAGTCGAACACTGAAGCTTTCTTT
TRBJ2-7	few	NA	TRBV19	CASSDQVSSYEQYF	TGTGCCAGTAGTGATCAGGTTAGCTCCTACGAGCAGTACTTC
TRBJ1-5	NA	NA	TRBV7-8	CASSITYRDNQPQHF	TGTGCCAGCAGCATTACCTACAGGGACAATCAGCCCCAGCATTTT
TRBJ1-6	few	NA	TRBV5-6	CASSPRAALSPLHF	TGTGCCAGCAGCCCTAGGGCAGCCTTATCACCCCTCCACTTT
TRBJ2-1	many	TRBD2	TRBV5-1	CASSLGEPGLAGPNEQFF	TGCGCCAGCAGCTTGGGTGAACCGGGACTAGCGGGCCCTAATGAGCAGTTCTTC
TRBJ1-1	many	NA	TRBV7-2	CASSLASSGTEAFF	TGTGCCAGCAGCTTAGCATCTTCTGGGACTGAAGCTTTCTTT
TRBJ2-7	many	NA	TRBV7-9	CATQMSSYEQYF	TGTGCCACTCAGATGAGCTCCTACGAGCAGTACTTC
TRBJ2-3	many	TRBD2	TRBV10-3	CAIREGLAGYTQYF	TGTGCCATCAGGGAGGGACTAGCGGGGTATACGCAGTATTTT
TRBJ2-2	many	NA	TRBV12-3/TRBV12-4	CASTLGTYTGELFF	TGTGCCAGCACCCTCGGGACCTACACCGGGGAGCTGTTTTTT
TRBJ1-2	few	NA	TRBV2	CASSGDFDGYTF	TGTGCCAGCTCGGGGGATTTTGATGGCTACACCTTC
TRBJ2-1	many	TRBD1	TRBV27	CASSLSGTAYNEQFF	TGTGCCAGCAGTTTGTCCGGGACAGCTTACAATGAGCAGTTCTTC
TRBJ1-2	many	NA	TRBV12-3/TRBV12-4	CASSHSGQGYGYTF	TGTGCCAGCAGTCATTCTGGGCAGGGCTATGGCTACACCTTC
TRBJ2-7	many	NA	TRBV9	CASSVADGLGGHEQYF	TGTGCCAGCAGCGTAGCCGATGGGTTGGGGGGTCACGAGCAGTACTTC
TRBJ2-5	many	TRBD1	TRBV29-1	CSVDVQGTGKETQYF	TGCAGCGTTGATGTTCAGGGGACAGGGAAAGAGACCCAGTACTTC
TRBJ2-7	NA	TRBD1	TRBV5-1	CASRPYTGGYEQYF	TGCGCCAGCAGACCATACACAGGGGGCTACGAGCAGTACTTC
TRBJ2-3	few	TRBD2	TRBV16	CASSPAGTSGVLTDTQYF	TGTGCCAGCAGCCCGGCCGGGACTAGCGGCGTTTTGACAGATACGCAGTATTTT